The 5 T cell receptor beta chains listed next were all sequenced from one sample in a study of blood T cell repertoires in COVID-19 (TCRdb year 2020). Receptors were amplified or captured by the immunoSEQ multiplex PCR assay. TCRdb obtained this table from immuneACCESS and retained in-frame rearrangements with V and J assigned. These tables miss some clones; where compared with another copy, unresolved V genes account for less than half of the shortfall, and the remainder is unexplained. The sample table contains around 63,000 clones; only one count was recorded for roughly 80% of them. Around 6% of the sample is held by the ten biggest clonotypes. The sample consisted of peripheral blood. These receptor sequences come from a woman aged 70-85 years with acute or convalescent COVID-19.

The gene calls are TRBV7-3 and TRBJ2-5; possibly TRBD2 for D (7 bases). Germline CDR1 reads SGHTA; CDR2 reads FQGTGA. V lost 4 bases and J lost 5, with 17 bases in between. The CDR3 contains 15 residues. The CDR3 protein is CASSSPRGSGETQYF. Here the CDR3 DNA reads TGTGCCAGCAGCTCCCCCAGGGGTAGCGGGGAGACCCAGTACTTC.

J is TRBJ2-3 and V is TRBV2; TRBD2 might be the D (5 bases). This CDR3 spans 15 amino acids. Germline V gene lookup returns CDR1 SNHLY and CDR2 FYNNEI. Trimming stripped 6 bases from V and 0 bases from J, with 13 bases between. CDR3 DNA: TGTGCCAGCAGAACCAGCGGCCCTAGCACAGATACGCAGTATTTT. Its protein product is CASRTSGPSTDTQYF. Looking up the rest from reference TRBV2 and TRBJ2-3 gives the full variable domain: EPEVTQTPSHQVTQMGQEVILRCVPISNHLYFYWYRQILGQKVEFLVSFYNNEISEKSEIFDDQFSVERPDGSNFTLKIRSTKLEDSAMYFCASRTSGPSTDTQYFGPGTRLTVL.

DNA for the CDR3: TGTGCCTGGGGACAGAACACAGATACGCAGTATTTT. Translation gives CAWGQNTDTQYF. The rearrangement uses TRBV30 and TRBJ2-3; TRBD1 is a possible D gene (6 bases). With 5 bases removed from V and 2 bases from J, the gap between germline ends came to 8 bases. This CDR3 spans 12 amino acids. Germline V CDR1 and CDR2: GTSNPN, SVGIG (reference sequence).

In regard to this clone: At one end the junction does not follow the germline gene, possibly because of a read error. V gene TRBV5-4 combines with J gene TRBJ2-5, with D tentatively TRBD2 (9 bases). The CDR3 extends over 18 amino acids. The germline V gene has CDR1 SGHNT and CDR2 YYREEE (reference sequence). DNA for the CDR3: TGTGCCAGCAGCCCCGGAGGAGGGACTAGCAGGGGGCAAGAGGCCCAGTACTTC. Translation gives CASSPGGGTSRGQEAQYF.

A few counts support this clone. The rearrangement links TRBV9 to TRBJ2-1; D not resolved. The CDR3 consists of 12 residues. Trimming took 3 bases from V and 5 from J, leaving 6 bases between them. Germline V gene lookup returns CDR1 SGDLS and CDR2 YYNGEE. CDR3 DNA sequence: TGTGCCAGCAGCGGAGGCCACAATGAGCAGTTCTTC. This codes for CASSGGHNEQFF.